The rows below give T cell receptor beta chains drawn from one sample of a study of identical twins. Via MiXCR, TCRdb re-called the 5' RACE reads, giving one row per CDR3 protein. In the table there are about 530,000 distinct CDR3 sequences, around 20% of which are singletons. The same sample was also used in a study of yellow fever vaccine responses in identical twins.

Sequencing was performed on CD4+ T cells sorted from blood. These receptors were obtained from a young woman in good health. Both conserved end residues are part of each CDR3. Fields, in order: CDR3 length, clone size, V gene, J gene, D gene, CDR3 protein, CDR3 DNA. D genes are given only for firm matches. Only some rows state a clone size, as once, few, many or a class for expanded clones.

>14|few|TRBV3-1|TRBJ2-5|.
CASSPLWGDVTQYF
TGTGCCAGCAGCCCCCTTTGGGGGGATGTGACCCAGTACTTC
>15|.|TRBV12-3/TRBV12-4|TRBJ1-4|TRBD1
CASSPAGGGYEKLFF
TGTGCCAGCAGTCCCGCAGGGGGTGGGTACGAAAAACTGTTTTTT
>16|few|TRBV12-3/TRBV12-4|TRBJ2-1|TRBD2
CASTKSGGRSVNEQFF
TGTGCCAGCACTAAAAGTGGCGGGAGATCGGTCAATGAGCAGTTCTTC
>16|.|TRBV12-3/TRBV12-4|TRBJ2-7|TRBD2
CASSSRTSGRSGEQYF
TGTGCCAGCAGTTCAAGGACTAGCGGGAGGTCTGGTGAGCAGTACTTC
>14|.|TRBV29-1|TRBJ1-3|.
CSVALGSSGNTIYF
TGCAGCGTTGCATTAGGGAGCTCTGGAAACACCATATATTTT
>15|few|TRBV6-5|TRBJ2-5|.
CASSYSFDLQETQYF
TGTGCCAGCAGTTACTCGTTCGACTTGCAAGAGACCCAGTACTTC
>13|few|TRBV25-1|TRBJ1-2|TRBD1
CASSLTGLGGYTF
TGTGCCAGCAGCCTGACAGGGTTGGGTGGCTACACCTTC
>15|few|TRBV7-2|TRBJ2-1|.
CASRRDRFEGNEQFF
TGTGCCAGCAGACGAGACAGGTTTGAGGGCAATGAGCAGTTCTTC
>15|.|TRBV5-1|TRBJ2-1|TRBD1
CASSRTGDLRNEQFF
TGCGCCAGCAGCCGGACAGGAGACCTCCGCAATGAGCAGTTCTTC
>13|few|TRBV12-3/TRBV12-4|TRBJ2-5|.
CASTNGIQETQYF
TGTGCCAGCACCAACGGTATCCAAGAGACCCAGTACTTC
>19|few|TRBV12-5|TRBJ2-5|TRBD2
CASGFRQPLAGRAQETQYF
TGTGCTAGTGGTTTTAGACAGCCCCTAGCGGGTCGCGCTCAAGAGACCCAGTACTTC
>13|.|TRBV28|TRBJ2-3|.
CASSLYAADTQYF
TGTGCCAGCAGTTTATATGCTGCAGATACGCAGTATTTT
>15|.|TRBV9|TRBJ2-1|.
CASSLDSAPYNEQFF
TGTGCCAGCAGCTTGGACAGTGCCCCCTACAATGAGCAGTTCTTC
>11|.|TRBV6-6|TRBJ2-3|.
CASSDSHAQYF
TGTGCCAGCAGTGACAGTCACGCGCAGTATTTT
>14|few|TRBV3-1|TRBJ1-6|.
CASSPDLWDSPLHF
TGTGCCAGCAGCCCGGACTTGTGGGATTCACCCCTCCACTTT
>15|.|TRBV24-1|TRBJ1-1|TRBD1
CATSRTGGAGTEAFF
TGTGCCACCAGTCGCACAGGGGGCGCGGGCACTGAAGCTTTCTTT
>13|.|TRBV20-1|TRBJ2-3|TRBD2
CSAEREGTDTQYF
TGCAGTGCTGAGCGGGAGGGCACCGATACGCAGTATTTT
>14|few|TRBV3-1|TRBJ2-3|.
CASSQLAGPDTQYF
TGTGCCAGCAGCCAATTGGCGGGGCCGGATACGCAGTATTTT
>10|.|TRBV29-1|TRBJ2-7|.
CSVGGGSEDF
.
>16|few|TRBV5-1|TRBJ2-5|.
CASSLAGGGRQETQYF
TGCGCCAGCAGCTTGGCCGGTGGAGGGCGGCAAGAGACCCAGTACTTC
>13|.|TRBV10-3|TRBJ1-1|.
CAIRGAVYTEAFF
TGTGCCATCAGAGGAGCAGTGTACACTGAAGCTTTCTTT
>15|many|TRBV10-2|TRBJ2-3|.
CASSESTVSTDTQYF
TGCGCCAGCAGTGAGTCGACAGTAAGCACAGATACGCAGTATTTT
>15|.|TRBV7-9|TRBJ2-7|.
CASSSIGVLSYEQYF
TGTGCCAGCAGCTCCATAGGGGTTCTGTCCTACGAGCAGTACTTC
>18|.|TRBV21-1|TRBJ1-2|.
CASSKVRKGRVPFYGYTF
TGTGCCAGCAGCAAAGTTAGAAAGGGACGAGTACCCTTCTATGGCTACACCTTC
>15|.|TRBV6-1|TRBJ2-1|TRBD1
CASREDRAGYNEQFF
TGTGCCAGCAGGGAGGACAGGGCTGGGTACAATGAGCAGTTCTTC
>15|.|TRBV10-3|TRBJ1-1|.
CAISGEPGGDTEAFF
TGTGCCATCAGTGGCGAACCCGGGGGGGACACTGAAGCTTTCTTT
>18|.|TRBV12-3/TRBV12-4|TRBJ2-7|.
CASSFLGGISGIGYEQYF
TGTGCCAGCAGTTTTTTAGGGGGCATTAGCGGGATTGGGTACGAGCAGTACTTC
>14|few|TRBV24-1|TRBJ1-2|.
CATSEDGTDVGYTF
TGTGCCACCAGTGAAGACGGGACCGACGTGGGCTACACCTTC
>13|few|TRBV20-1|TRBJ2-1|.
CSAQGGVNNEQFF
TGCAGTGCCCAGGGGGGAGTTAACAATGAGCAGTTCTTC
>16|.|TRBV24-1|TRBJ2-7|.
CATSDLGVKSSYEQYF
TGTGCCACCAGTGATTTAGGGGTTAAGAGCTCCTACGAGCAGTACTTC
>16|.|TRBV4-1|TRBJ1-1|.
CASSQVGRTMNTEAFF
TGCGCCAGCAGCCAAGTCGGCAGGACGATGAACACTGAAGCTTTCTTT
>14|.|TRBV6-1|TRBJ2-3|TRBD2
CASGTSGSTDTQYF
TGTGCCAGCGGGACTAGCGGGAGCACAGATACGCAGTATTTT
>12|.|TRBV3-1|TRBJ1-1|.
CASSPGQNKAFF
TGTGCCAGCAGCCCCGGACAGAACAAAGCTTTCTTT
>14|.|TRBV28|TRBJ2-7|.
CASSLPIGGYEQYF
TGTGCCAGCAGTTTACCCATCGGGGGTTACGAGCAGTACTTC
>15|few|TRBV20-1|TRBJ2-1|TRBD2
CSAAPQAGIYNEQFF
TGCAGTGCCGCCCCCCAAGCGGGGATCTACAATGAGCAGTTCTTC
>15|.|TRBV10-2|TRBJ2-1|.
CASRKTGSDSYEQFF
TGCGCCAGCAGGAAAACAGGGAGTGATTCTTATGAGCAGTTCTTC
>16|few|TRBV5-1|TRBJ2-2|.
CASSFNGQSPTGELFF
TGCGCCAGCAGCTTCAATGGACAGAGCCCCACCGGGGAGCTGTTTTTT
>14|few|TRBV7-9|TRBJ1-4|.
CAIVKSQYNEKLFF
TGTGCCATCGTTAAATCGCAGTATAATGAAAAACTGTTTTTT
>17|many|TRBV7-8|TRBJ2-1|TRBD2
CASSPGTSGTRNNEQFF
TGTGCCAGCAGCCCCGGGACTAGCGGGACCCGTAACAATGAGCAGTTCTTC
>15|.|TRBV28|TRBJ1-1|.
CASSPLDRRNTEAFF
TGTGCCAGCAGTCCACTGGACAGAAGGAACACTGAAGCTTTCTTT
>12|few|TRBV20-1|TRBJ1-1|.
CSARGVQAEAFF
TGCAGTGCTCGAGGGGTACAGGCTGAAGCTTTCTTT
>13|once|TRBV10-3|TRBJ2-7|.
CAIGQSPSYEQYF
TGTGCCATCGGACAGTCTCCGTCCTACGAGCAGTACTTC
>13|few|TRBV20-1|TRBJ2-7|.
CSIFRDRGREQYF
TGCTCGATATTCCGGGACCGGGGGCGCGAGCAGTACTTC
>14|few|TRBV27|TRBJ2-3|.
CASSFPEARGTPYF
TGTGCCAGCAGTTTCCCCGAGGCACGGGGCACCCCGTATTTT
>13|few|TRBV24-1|TRBJ2-1|TRBD2
CATRIAGGKEQFF
TGTGCCACCAGAATAGCGGGGGGGAAGGAGCAGTTCTTC
>17|once|TRBV5-1|TRBJ2-5|.
CASSRVPTGTYQETQYF
TGCGCCAGCAGCCGAGTGCCGACAGGCACTTACCAAGAGACCCAGTACTTC
>15|.|TRBV28|TRBJ2-1|.
CASSSPSLPYNEQFF
TGTGCCAGCAGTTCCCCCTCTCTCCCCTACAATGAGCAGTTCTTC
>16|few|TRBV7-9|TRBJ2-5|TRBD2
CASTTISASGRETQYF
TGTGCCAGCACCACCATTTCGGCTAGCGGGAGAGAGACCCAGTACTTC
>14|many|TRBV4-1|TRBJ2-7|.
CASSQAEASYEQYF
TGCGCCAGCAGCCAAGCCGAGGCCTCGTACGAGCAGTACTTC
>16|.|TRBV6-1|TRBJ2-5|.
CASTSRSGRGQETQYF
TGTGCCAGCACCTCCCGGTCGGGTAGGGGGCAAGAGACCCAGTACTTC
>11|few|TRBV11-1|TRBJ2-1|.
CASSIINEQFF
TGTGCCAGCAGCATCATTAATGAGCAGTTCTTC
>13|few|TRBV7-9|TRBJ2-7|TRBD2
CASSFAGAYEQYF
TGTGCCAGCAGCTTCGCGGGAGCATACGAGCAGTACTTC
>17|.|TRBV12-3/TRBV12-4|TRBJ2-5|TRBD2
CASTEERLAGGQETQYF
TGTGCCAGCACGGAAGAACGACTAGCGGGAGGCCAAGAGACCCAGTACTTC
>11|.|TRBV20-1|TRBJ1-2|.
CSADGVPWVDF
TGCAGTGCCGACGGGGTACCCTGGGTTGACTTC
>15|.|TRBV27|TRBJ2-3|.
CASSLSIGAVDTQYF
TGTGCCAGCAGTTTATCGATAGGGGCGGTAGATACGCAGTATTTT
>15|.|TRBV20-1|TRBJ2-1|TRBD2
CSAKGTSGSYNEQFF
TGCAGTGCTAAAGGGACTAGCGGGTCATACAATGAGCAGTTCTTC
>15|few|TRBV14|TRBJ2-1|.
CASSQASTAHNEQFF
TGTGCCAGCAGCCAAGCTAGCACCGCCCACAATGAGCAGTTCTTC
>16|few|TRBV6-5|TRBJ1-2|.
CASSSTGRPTNYGYTF
TGTGCCAGCAGTTCGACAGGTCGACCAACTAACTATGGCTACACCTTC
>16|.|TRBV7-3|TRBJ2-1|TRBD1
CASSDPGQGTYNEQFF
TGTGCCAGCAGCGACCCCGGACAGGGTACCTACAATGAGCAGTTCTTC